The entry below describes one TCR beta chain. The clone's antigen remains unknown. Base quality data are lacking; no much larger clone is found one base away. The junction shows trimming of 3 bases on V and 5 bases on J, plus 4 bases between the germline ends. CDR1 DFQATT and CDR2 SNEGSKA were looked up in the germline V gene (reference sequence). The CDR3 covers 10 residues, taking in both the cysteine and the phenylalanine. Of all the DNA, just the CDR3 is kept, 30 bases in frame from base 1. In the paper's terms, the time point label means: cells obtained before transplantation from donor or recipient. CD3+CD4+ and CD3+CD8+ populations were FACS-sorted from unstimulated pre-transplant donor and recipient cells taken from spleen or lymph nodes. This specimen belongs to a study of graft-versus-host responses after intestinal transplantation (dated by TCRdb to the early 2020s). With respect to the entire study: The transplants that recipients received were multivisceral, liver-intestinal, or isolated intestinal. Of the roughly 24 intestinal transplant recipients enrolled in the cohort, one of whom was a retransplant, a few patients without pretransplant specimens were excluded. Graft-versus-host and host-versus-graft alloreactive T cell clones were tracked in the graft, circulation and bone marrow after intestinal transplantation using bulk TCR-beta CDR3 sequencing. Alloreactive clones were identified by sequencing pre-transplant mixed lymphocyte reaction products and comparing these products with unstimulated pre-transplant donor and recipient T cells. Instead of going to the commercial service, samples from a few later patients were sequenced in-house on an Illumina MiSeq and processed with MiXCR. A peak of at least 4% donor T cells among recipient peripheral blood mononuclear cells was the definition used for donor T cell macrochimerism. Every recipient was given anti-thymocyte globulin induction, followed by around three years of maintenance tacrolimus and steroids. Points the paper makes about the study in general: The conclusions were limited by the relatively low number and heterogeneity of the intestinal transplant patients. GvH clones turned up in recipient bone marrow, with some appearing earlier in ileal mucosa or blood, a pattern consistent with an intestinal mucosal origin. In patients with donor T cell macrochimerism, the allografts had high GvH to HvG T cell clonal ratios. Early after transplant, declines in HvG clones were associated with peak levels of circulating GvH clones.

The library was produced with the immunoSEQ multiplex PCR assay. For most patients, genomic DNA was isolated with the Qiagen DNeasy Blood and Tissue Kit and shipped frozen to Adaptive Biotechnologies for TCR sequencing. For most patients, high-throughput TCR-beta CDR3 sequencing of genomic DNA was performed by Adaptive Biotechnologies. The source study handled its data this way. Adaptive's ImmunoSEQ software was the source of the TCR sequencing data for around 20 patients, while three other patients were processed with MiXCR and VDJtools. To correct CD4 versus CD8 sorting errors, any sequence found in both subsets at a frequency ratio below 5:1 was removed. CDR3 nucleotide sequences shared between donor and recipient were removed because their origin could not be assigned. To count as alloreactive, a clone needed at least 2-fold expansion over unstimulated cells and a minimum CFSE-low frequency of 0.002% (template counts) or 0.001% (read counts). Clones detected in sequenced pre-transplant spleen, lymph node, or MLR CFSE-low populations of the donor or recipient were defined as mappable. Cumulative frequency of alloreactive clones was calculated as a percentage of all sequences weighted by copy number. In TCRdb, the immuneACCESS table is reduced to in-frame sequences with V and J assigned. These tables do not hold every clone; where another copy was compared, an unresolved V gene accounts for under half, and the others remain unexplained. D and trimming were read from the DNA, whereas the V and J calls and clone size are those reported in that table. The sample yields approximately 85,000 clones; 91% were counted once. The ten largest make up 7.6% of the sample.

The clonotype originates from a human donor who was the organ donor for an intestinal transplant. This sequence uses TRBV20-1 and TRBJ2-5; the D gene cannot be resolved reliably. The material sequenced was unstimulated CD8+ T cells sorted from spleen or lymph node cells, taken before transplant. DNA sequence: TGCAGTGCTAGCGGGGAGACCCAGTACTTC. Its product reads: CSASGETQYF.